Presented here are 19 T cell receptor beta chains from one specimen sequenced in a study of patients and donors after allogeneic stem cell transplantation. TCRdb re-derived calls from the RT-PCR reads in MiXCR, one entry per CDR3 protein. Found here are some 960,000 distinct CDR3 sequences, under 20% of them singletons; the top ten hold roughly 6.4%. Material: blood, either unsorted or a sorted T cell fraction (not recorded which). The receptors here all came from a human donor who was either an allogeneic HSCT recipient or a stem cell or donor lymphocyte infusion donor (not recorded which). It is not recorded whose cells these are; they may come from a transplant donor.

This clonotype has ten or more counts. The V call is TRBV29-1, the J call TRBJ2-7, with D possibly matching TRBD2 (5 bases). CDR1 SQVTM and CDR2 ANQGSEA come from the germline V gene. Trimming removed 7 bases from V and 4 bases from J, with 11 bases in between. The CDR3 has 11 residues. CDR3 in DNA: TGCAGCGGACTGGGGAGATACGAGCAGTACTTC. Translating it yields CSGLGRYEQYF.

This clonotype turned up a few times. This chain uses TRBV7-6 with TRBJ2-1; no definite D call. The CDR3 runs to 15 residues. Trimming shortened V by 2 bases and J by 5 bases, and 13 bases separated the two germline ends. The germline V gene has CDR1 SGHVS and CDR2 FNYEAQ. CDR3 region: CASSLRLEAHNEQFF. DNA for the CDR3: TGTGCCAGCAGCTTACGACTGGAAGCCCACAATGAGCAGTTCTTC.

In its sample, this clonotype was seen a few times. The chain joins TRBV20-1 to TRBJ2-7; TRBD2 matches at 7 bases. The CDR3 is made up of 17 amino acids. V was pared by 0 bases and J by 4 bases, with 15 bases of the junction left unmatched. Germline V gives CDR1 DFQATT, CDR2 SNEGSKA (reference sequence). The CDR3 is CSARDTLTGGSLYEQYF. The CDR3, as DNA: TGCAGTGCTAGAGATACTTTAACGGGAGGAAGTTTGTACGAGCAGTACTTC.

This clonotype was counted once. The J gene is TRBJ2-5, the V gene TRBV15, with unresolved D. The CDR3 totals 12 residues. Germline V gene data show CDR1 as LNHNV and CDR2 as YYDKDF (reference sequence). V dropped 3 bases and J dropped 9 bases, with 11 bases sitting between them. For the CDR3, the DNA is TGTGCCACCAGCAGGGACCCTCCGGCCCAGTACTTC. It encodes CATSRDPPAQYF.

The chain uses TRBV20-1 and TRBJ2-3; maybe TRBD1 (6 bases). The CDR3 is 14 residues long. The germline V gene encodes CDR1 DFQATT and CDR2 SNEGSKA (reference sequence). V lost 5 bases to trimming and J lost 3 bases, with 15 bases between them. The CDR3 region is CSADGARGTDTQYF. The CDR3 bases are TGCAGTGCTGACGGAGCCAGGGGAACAGATACGCAGTATTTT.

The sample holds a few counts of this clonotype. Here the CDR3 reads CSARTGVEQFF. In DNA form, the CDR3 reads TGCAGTGCACGAACAGGGGTTGAGCAGTTCTTC. The rearrangement uses TRBV20-1 and TRBJ2-1; TRBD1 matches at 7 bases. Germline CDR1 reads DFQATT; CDR2 reads SNEGSKA (reference sequence). Trimming cost V 6 bases and J 9 bases; bases outside gene matches: 5. CDR3 length equals 11 residues.

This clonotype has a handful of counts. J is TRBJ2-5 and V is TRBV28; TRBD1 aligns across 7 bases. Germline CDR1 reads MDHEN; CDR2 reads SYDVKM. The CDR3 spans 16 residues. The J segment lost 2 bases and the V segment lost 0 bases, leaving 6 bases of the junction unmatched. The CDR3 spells CASSLWDRISQETQYF. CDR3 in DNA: TGTGCCAGCAGTTTATGGGACAGGATCTCGCAAGAGACCCAGTACTTC. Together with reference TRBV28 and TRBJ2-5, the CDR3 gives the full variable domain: DVKVTQSSRYLVKRTGEKVFLECVQDMDHENMFWYRQDPGLGLRLIYFSYDVKMKEKGDIPEGYSVSREKKERFSLILESASTNQTSMYLCASSLWDRISQETQYFGPGTRLLVL.

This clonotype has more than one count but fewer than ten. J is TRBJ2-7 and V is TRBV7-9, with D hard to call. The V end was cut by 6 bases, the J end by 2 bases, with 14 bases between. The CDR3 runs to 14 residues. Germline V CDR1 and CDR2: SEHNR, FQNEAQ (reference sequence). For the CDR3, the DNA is TGTGCCAGCAGTCCGATCGGGTCTACCTACGAGCAGTACTTC. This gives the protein CASSPIGSTYEQYF.

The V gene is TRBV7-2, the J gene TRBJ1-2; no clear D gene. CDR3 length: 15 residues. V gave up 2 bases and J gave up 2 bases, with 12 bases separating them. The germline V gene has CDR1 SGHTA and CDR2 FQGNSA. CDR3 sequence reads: CASSLMPTKNYGYTF. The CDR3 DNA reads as TGTGCCAGCAGCTTAATGCCGACAAAAAACTATGGCTACACCTTC.

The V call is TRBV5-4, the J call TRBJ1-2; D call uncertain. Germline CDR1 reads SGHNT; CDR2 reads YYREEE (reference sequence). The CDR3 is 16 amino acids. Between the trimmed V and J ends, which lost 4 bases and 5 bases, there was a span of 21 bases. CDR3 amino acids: CASSPGVGRGKYGYTF. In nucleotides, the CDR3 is TGTGCCAGCAGCCCCGGGGTTGGCAGAGGGAAATATGGCTACACCTTC.

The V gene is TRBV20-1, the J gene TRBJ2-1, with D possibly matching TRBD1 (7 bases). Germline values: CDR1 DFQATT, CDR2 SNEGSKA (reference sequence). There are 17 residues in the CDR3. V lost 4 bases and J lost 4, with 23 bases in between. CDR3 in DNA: TGCAGTGCTACGCGAGAGCCGGGACCAGGGGGGTACAATGAGCAGTTCTTC. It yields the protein CSATREPGPGGYNEQFF.

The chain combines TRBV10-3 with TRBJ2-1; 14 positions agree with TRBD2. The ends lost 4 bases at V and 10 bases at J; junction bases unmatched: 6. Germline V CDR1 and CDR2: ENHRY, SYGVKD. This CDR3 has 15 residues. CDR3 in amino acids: CAISGGTSGSAEQFF. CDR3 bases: TGTGCCATCAGTGGTGGGACTAGCGGGAGCGCCGAGCAGTTCTTC.

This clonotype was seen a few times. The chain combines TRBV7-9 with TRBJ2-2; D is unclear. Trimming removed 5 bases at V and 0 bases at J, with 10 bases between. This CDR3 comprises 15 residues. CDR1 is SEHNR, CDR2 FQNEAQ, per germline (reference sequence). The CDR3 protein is CASSLQSSNTGELFF. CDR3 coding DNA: TGTGCCAGCAGCCTACAGAGTTCGAACACCGGGGAGCTGTTTTTT.

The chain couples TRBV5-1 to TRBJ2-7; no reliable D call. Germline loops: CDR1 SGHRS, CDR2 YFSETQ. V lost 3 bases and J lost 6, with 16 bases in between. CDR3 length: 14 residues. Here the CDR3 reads CASSWTWATSEQYF. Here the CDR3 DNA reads TGCGCCAGCAGCTGGACCTGGGCGACGAGCGAGCAGTACTTC.

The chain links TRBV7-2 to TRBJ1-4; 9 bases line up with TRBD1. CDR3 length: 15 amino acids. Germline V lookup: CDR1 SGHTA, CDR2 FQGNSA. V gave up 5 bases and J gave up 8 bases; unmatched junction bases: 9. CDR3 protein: CASSATDRGREKLFF. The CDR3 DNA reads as TGTGCCAGCAGCGCTACGGACAGGGGAAGGGAAAAACTGTTTTTT.

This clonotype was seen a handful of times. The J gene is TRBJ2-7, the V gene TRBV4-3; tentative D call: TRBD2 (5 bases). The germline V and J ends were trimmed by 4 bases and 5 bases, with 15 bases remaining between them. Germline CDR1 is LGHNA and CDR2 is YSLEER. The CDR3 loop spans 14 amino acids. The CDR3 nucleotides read TGCGCCAGCAGCCCCCTCGGGGTAGGCCACGAGCAGTACTTC. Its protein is CASSPLGVGHEQYF.

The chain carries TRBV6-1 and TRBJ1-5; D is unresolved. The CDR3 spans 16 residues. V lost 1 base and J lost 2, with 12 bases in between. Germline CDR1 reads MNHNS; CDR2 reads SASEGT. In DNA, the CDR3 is TGTGCCAGCAGTGAAGATGCCGGTTTTCGCAATCAGCCCCAGCATTTT. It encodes CASSEDAGFRNQPQHF.

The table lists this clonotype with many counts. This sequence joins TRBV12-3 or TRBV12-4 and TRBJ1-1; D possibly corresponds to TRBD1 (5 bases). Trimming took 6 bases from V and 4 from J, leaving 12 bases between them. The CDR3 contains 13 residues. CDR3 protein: CASSPSRVTEAFF. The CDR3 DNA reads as TGTGCCAGCAGCCCCTCCAGGGTCACTGAAGCTTTCTTT.

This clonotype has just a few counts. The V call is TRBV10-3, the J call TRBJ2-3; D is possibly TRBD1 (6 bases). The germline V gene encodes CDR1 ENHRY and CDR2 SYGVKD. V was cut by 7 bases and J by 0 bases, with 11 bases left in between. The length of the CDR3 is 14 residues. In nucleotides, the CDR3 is TGTGCCATCACTAGGACAGACAGCACAGATACGCAGTATTTT. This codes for CAITRTDSTDTQYF.